Given below is one TCR beta chain in context. Its matching antigen is unknown. This entry is derived from a study of CXCR3-negative and CXCR3-positive naive CD8 T cells. Study-wide results and limits: Expression of CXCR3 was partially reduced after cryopreservation, and fresh PBMCs were used in most assays. Naive CXCR3-positive and CXCR3-negative cells shared similar TRBV-TRBJ usage, unlike memory cells.

cDNA libraries for TRB were generated by 5' RACE incorporating UMI labels. Following a re-call of the 5' RACE reads, TCRdb has one entry per CDR3 protein and lacks DNA. This sample's table has over 35,000 distinct CDR3 sequences. The CDR3 sequence is 15 residues long. Germline V gives CDR1 SEHNR, CDR2 FQNEAQ (reference sequence). The sequence came from a human donor in good health. Some clones in this sample may be carry-over from other donors' samples. Sequencing was carried out using naive CXCR3- CD8+ T cells from blood. Regarding subset: CD45RO-CCR7+CD27+CD95- naive CD8+ T cells lacking CXCR3 (TNR3-). The V and J genes are TRBV7-9 and TRBJ2-7; TCRdb's D gene call, TRBD1, goes unchecked for lack of DNA. The CDR3 is CASSLASGQNYEQYF.